Listed here are 27 T cell receptor beta chains from one sample, sequenced in a study of T cell responses to AZD1222 COVID-19 vaccine. TCRdb keeps only in-frame clones here, not all; method: immunoSEQ multiplex PCR. The sample gives 140,000 or so clones, over 75% of which show up once; approximately 4.5% is in the top ten. This specimen was peripheral blood, taken on day 0 of AZD1222 vaccination. These receptors all come from an adult in good health.

In this sample, this clone turned up once. The gene calls are TRBV3-1 (or the pseudogene TRBV3-2) and TRBJ2-1; D is possibly TRBD2 (6 bases). The germline gives CDR1 LGHDT, CDR2 YNNKEL (reference sequence). This CDR3 is built from 15 residues. Trimming stripped 1 base from V and 4 bases from J, with 11 bases between. The CDR3: CASSQGLEKYNEQFF. In nucleotides, the CDR3 is TGTGCCAGCAGCCAAGGACTAGAAAAATACAATGAGCAGTTCTTC.

The CDR3, as DNA: TGCGCCAGCAGCCCGAGAGGGGTGGCCTACGAGCAGTACTTC. Translating it yields CASSPRGVAYEQYF. The chain carries TRBV4-1 and TRBJ2-7, with D perhaps TRBD1 or TRBD2 (5 bases each). The CDR3 totals 14 residues. V lost 4 bases, J lost 2 bases, and 12 bases lay in between. The V gene's germline CDR1 is MGHRA and CDR2 YSYEKL.

The sample holds one count of this clone. The V call is TRBV5-1, the J call TRBJ2-2, with D hard to call. CDR3 length: 11 amino acids. Germline-derived CDR1 and CDR2 are SGHRS and YFSETQ. V gave up 5 bases and J gave up 5 bases, with 4 bases separating them. The CDR3 DNA reads as TGCGCCAGCAGAGGTACCGGGGAGCTGTTTTTT. Translation: CASRGTGELFF. Full variable domain (remainder filled in from reference TRBV5-1 and TRBJ2-2): KAGVTQTPRYLIKTRGQQVTLSCSPISGHRSVSWYQQTPGQGLQFLFEYFSETQRNKGNFPGRFSGRQFSNSRSEMNVSTLELGDSALYLCASRGTGELFFGEGSRLTVL.

The DNA of the CDR3 is TGTGCCACCAGTGATTTTAGCGGGGGGGCCGAGACCCAGTACTTC. Residues: CATSDFSGGAETQYF. The chain is built from TRBV24-1 and TRBJ2-5, with 11 bases matching TRBD2. V was pared by 1 base and J by 5 bases, with 2 bases of the junction left unmatched. The CDR3 is 15 amino acids. Germline-derived CDR1 and CDR2 are KGHDR and SFDVKD.

The chain employs TRBV15 and TRBJ1-1; D gene uncertain. This CDR3 comprises 13 residues. Between the trimmed V and J ends, which lost 1 base and 4 bases, there was a span of 7 bases. CDR1 and CDR2 from the germline V gene are LNHNV and YYDKDF (reference sequence). Here the CDR3 reads CATSRGWGTEAFF. DNA for the CDR3: TGTGCCACCAGCAGAGGATGGGGCACTGAAGCTTTCTTT.

The chain recombines TRBV2 with TRBJ1-5; no clear D gene. From germline, CDR1 is SNHLY and CDR2 FYNNEI. V was trimmed by 8 bases and J by 0 bases, leaving 8 bases between them. The CDR3 has 13 residues. The CDR3 bases are TGTGCCAGCTGCGTCCATAGCAATCAGCCCCAGCATTTT. Translation gives CASCVHSNQPQHF.

The chain recombines TRBV5-1 with TRBJ1-4; the D is unclear. Between the trimmed V and J ends, which lost 7 bases and 4 bases, there was a span of 11 bases. Germline values: CDR1 SGHRS, CDR2 YFSETQ. The CDR3 runs 13 residues. CDR3 nucleotide sequence: TGCGCCAGCGGGCCGGGAGGTAATGAAAAACTGTTTTTT. Translating gives CASGPGGNEKLFF.

This chain uses TRBV30 with TRBJ1-5; D ambiguous. Germline CDR1 and CDR2: GTSNPN and SVGIG (reference sequence). Between the trimmed V and J ends, which lost 2 bases and 1 base, there was a span of 9 bases. The CDR3 is 14 amino acids. The CDR3 DNA reads as TGTGCCTGGAGTTACGCTAGCAGCAATCAGCCCCAGCATTTT. It codes for CAWSYASSNQPQHF.

The chain couples TRBV18 to TRBJ1-4, with 9 positions matching TRBD1. Germline V lookup: CDR1 KGHSH, CDR2 LQKENI. The CDR3 runs 15 residues. J was trimmed by 5 bases and V by 2 bases; bases with no gene match: 3. CDR3 amino acids: CASSPKGTGNEKLFF. The CDR3 coding sequence is TGTGCCAGCTCACCAAAGGGGACAGGGAATGAAAAACTGTTTTTT.

This clone was recorded only once. The chain carries TRBV5-1 and TRBJ1-1; D uncertain. The CDR3 length is 17 residues. Trimming pared 1 base from V and 0 bases from J, leaving 16 bases between. The germline CDR1 and CDR2 sequences are SGHRS and YFSETQ. In DNA, the CDR3 is TGCGCCAGCAGCTTGTACGGGCCTGAGGGCATGAACACTGAAGCTTTCTTT. It translates to CASSLYGPEGMNTEAFF.

The chain joins TRBV2 to TRBJ1-4; D is perhaps TRBD1 (6 bases). This CDR3 comprises 16 residues. The V gene lost 11 bases and the J gene lost 1 base, with 20 bases spanning the gap. CDR1 and CDR2 from the germline V gene are SNHLY and FYNNEI. CDR3 in DNA: TGTGCCGGACGACCGAGGGGGGGGGTAACTAATGAAAAACTGTTTTTT. Its translation: CAGRPRGGVTNEKLFF.

This chain connects TRBV5-4 to TRBJ2-2; D is perhaps TRBD1 (5 bases). The ends were cut back, 1 base at V and 5 bases at J, with 9 bases in the middle. The CDR3 consists of 14 residues. The germline CDR1 and CDR2 sequences are SGHNT and YYREEE (reference sequence). The CDR3 here is CASSLYDRTGELFF. The CDR3 nucleotides are TGTGCCAGCAGCTTGTACGACAGAACCGGGGAGCTGTTTTTT.

The chain is built from TRBV19 and TRBJ1-5, with 7 nucleotides matching TRBD1. CDR3 length equals 15 residues. Germline V gene lookup returns CDR1 LNHDA and CDR2 SQIVND (reference sequence). V trimming: 1 base; J trimming: 5 bases; junction bases outside the gene matches: 5. In DNA, the CDR3 is TGTGCCAGTAGTATAGTGAGGGGGCGAGATCAGCCCCAGCATTTT. Translation: CASSIVRGRDQPQHF.

The chain uses TRBV19 and TRBJ1-1; 7 bases are shared with TRBD1. Trimming at V came to 6 bases and at J to 1 base, leaving 8 bases not matched to a gene. The CDR3 runs 15 residues. CDR1 and CDR2 (germline): LNHDA, SQIVND (reference sequence). This CDR3 reads CASRNPGQKNTEAFF. Here the CDR3 DNA reads TGTGCCAGTAGAAATCCGGGACAGAAGAACACTGAAGCTTTCTTT.

The chain recombines TRBV6-2 or TRBV6-3 with TRBJ2-1; the D gene could be TRBD1 or TRBD2 (5 bases each). Per germline, CDR1 MNHEY and CDR2 SVGEGT. V lost 3 bases and J lost 4, with 19 bases in between. The CDR3 has 17 residues. Here the CDR3 reads CASSYPRGVILYNEQFF. DNA for the CDR3: TGTGCCAGCAGTTATCCTAGAGGGGTAATCCTGTACAATGAGCAGTTCTTC.

CDR3: CASSQVSSGTGETQYF. The CDR3 DNA is TGTGCCAGCAGCCAAGTTTCTAGCGGGACTGGCGAGACCCAGTACTTC. The genes are TRBV4-2 and TRBJ2-5; 9 bases agree with TRBD2. The CDR3 totals 16 residues. Germline assignment: CDR1 LGHNA and CDR2 YNFKEQ. Unmatched junction bases numbered 8, after V lost 1 base and J lost 5 bases.

The chain links TRBV9 to TRBJ2-7, with D tentatively TRBD1 or TRBD2 (5 bases each). CDR3 length: 13 residues. Trimming removed 3 bases at V and 2 bases at J, with 9 bases between. Germline V lookup: CDR1 SGDLS, CDR2 YYNGEE. The CDR3 nucleotides are TGTGCCAGCAGCGGGGACGAGCCCTACGAGCAGTACTTC. This translates into CASSGDEPYEQYF.

The chain links TRBV29-1 to TRBJ2-6; 8 bases fit TRBD1. Per the germline V gene, CDR1 is SQVTM and CDR2 is ANQGSEA. The CDR3 contains 16 residues. J lost 1 base, V lost 7 bases, and 9 bases had no gene match. The CDR3 reads CSAQTGETSGANVLTF. CDR3 nucleotides: TGCAGCGCCCAGACAGGGGAAACTTCTGGGGCCAACGTCCTGACTTTC.

V and J are TRBV5-1 and TRBJ1-1; 8 bases are shared with TRBD1. The germline gives CDR1 SGHRS, CDR2 YFSETQ. V was pared by 4 bases and J by 0 bases, with 2 bases of the junction left unmatched. The CDR3 has 14 residues. This chain's CDR3 is CASSLTGVNTEAFF. The CDR3 coding sequence is TGCGCCAGCAGCCTGACAGGGGTGAACACTGAAGCTTTCTTT.

This clone came up a few times. The CDR3 nucleotides are TGTGCCAGCAGCTTGGCGCTGCGGACGGAACCTTACGAGCAGTACTTC. It specifies CASSLALRTEPYEQYF. The rearrangement links TRBV5-6 to TRBJ2-7, with unresolved D. V lost 0 bases, J lost 4 bases, and 17 bases lay in between. The V gene's germline CDR1 is SGHDT and CDR2 YYEEEE. This CDR3 comprises 16 residues.

The chain combines TRBV12-3 or TRBV12-4 with TRBJ2-1; D call uncertain. This CDR3 has 8 amino acids. V was pared by 10 bases and J by 10 bases, with 5 bases between. The CDR3 here is CATKEQFF. CDR3 DNA: TGTGCCACAAAGGAGCAGTTCTTC.

The chain has TRBV6-5 and TRBJ1-1; tentative D call: TRBD1 (5 bases). The CDR3 runs to 13 residues. CDR1 and CDR2 from the germline V gene are MNHEY and SVGAGI. Trimming shortened V by 7 bases and J by 0 bases, and 9 bases separated the two germline ends. CDR3 DNA: TGTGCCAGCAATAGGGGAATGAACACTGAAGCTTTCTTT. Its protein is CASNRGMNTEAFF.

The V and J genes are TRBV5-4 and TRBJ1-2; perhaps TRBD1 as D (5 bases). This CDR3 is 12 amino acids long. Germline V lookup: CDR1 SGHNT, CDR2 YYREEE (reference sequence). The V and J ends lost 8 bases and 7 bases respectively, with 15 bases between them. The CDR3 region has the DNA TGTGCCAGACCAAGGGACTTGCGTGGCTACACCTTC. Its protein is CARPRDLRGYTF.

This clone occurred once. The genes are TRBV7-9 and TRBJ2-7; 13 nucleotides align to TRBD2. The germline CDR1 and CDR2 sequences are SEHNR and FQNEAQ (reference sequence). V shed 1 base and J 0 bases; nucleotides not matched to a gene: 3. The CDR3 length is 17 residues. This CDR3 is CASSLELAGGSSYEQYF. CDR3 in DNA: TGTGCCAGCAGCTTAGAACTAGCGGGAGGGTCCTCCTACGAGCAGTACTTC.

The table lists this clone with a count of one. The V gene is TRBV28, the J gene TRBJ1-2, with D perhaps TRBD1 (6 bases). This CDR3 has 15 residues. Germline CDR1 is MDHEN and CDR2 is SYDVKM. With 4 bases removed from V and 8 bases from J, the gap between germline ends came to 20 bases. CDR3 in DNA: TGTGCCAGCAGTTCCTTCAACAGGGAGAAAGGAGGCTACACCTTC. Amino acids: CASSSFNREKGGYTF.

In its sample, this clone was seen once. This chain joins TRBV7-2 and TRBJ2-7, with 9 nucleotides matching TRBD1. The CDR3 runs 15 residues. Germline V lookup: CDR1 SGHTA, CDR2 FQGNSA. The junction had 5 bases not matched to a gene; V was cut back by 5 bases and J by 0 bases. CDR3 amino acids: CASSQYRGPSYEQYF. The CDR3 DNA follows: TGTGCCAGCAGCCAATACAGGGGGCCCTCCTACGAGCAGTACTTC.

This chain joins TRBV9 and TRBJ2-1; TRBD2 aligns across 9 bases. Per the germline V gene, CDR1 is SGDLS and CDR2 is YYNGEE. The CDR3 runs to 17 residues. With V trimmed by 0 bases and J by 0 bases, 4 bases remained unmatched. DNA for the CDR3: TGTGCCAGCAGCGTAGTTGTGACTAGCGGCTCCTACAATGAGCAGTTCTTC. It encodes CASSVVVTSGSYNEQFF. Full variable domain (missing parts from reference TRBV9 and TRBJ2-1): DSGVTQTPKHLITATGQRVTLRCSPRSGDLSVYWYQQSLDQGLQFLIQYYNGEERAKGNILERFSAQQFPDLHSELNLSSLELGDSALYFCASSVVVTSGSYNEQFFGPGTRLTVL.